This section outlines one T cell receptor (beta chain) sequence together with its context. This sample was included in a study of blood T cell repertoires in COVID-19. Study information: COVID-19 samples, acute and convalescent, were from the United States, Italy and Spain.

Original handling: It was from reference gene primer amplification that nucleated cell counts were estimated. Repertoires were generated with immunoSEQ multiplex PCR, while TCRdb's copy carries only in-frame clones and drops some. V and J calls plus clone size are reproduced from that table; the DNA served to infer D and trimming. This sample has 200,000 to 250,000 clones; around 83% occur once, and the top ten carry about 8.1%. Looked up from germline, CDR1 is MNHEY and CDR2 is SMNVEV (reference sequence). Trimming shortened V by 0 bases and J by 0 bases, and 9 bases separated the two germline ends. The CDR3 has 16 residues.

Sample: peripheral blood. The chain recombines TRBV27 with TRBJ1-3; D perhaps matches TRBD1 (6 bases). The source is an older man with acute or convalescent COVID-19. The CDR3 loop is CASSLSGQISGNTIYF. The CDR3, as DNA: TGTGCCAGCAGTTTATCAGGACAGATCTCTGGAAACACCATATATTTT.